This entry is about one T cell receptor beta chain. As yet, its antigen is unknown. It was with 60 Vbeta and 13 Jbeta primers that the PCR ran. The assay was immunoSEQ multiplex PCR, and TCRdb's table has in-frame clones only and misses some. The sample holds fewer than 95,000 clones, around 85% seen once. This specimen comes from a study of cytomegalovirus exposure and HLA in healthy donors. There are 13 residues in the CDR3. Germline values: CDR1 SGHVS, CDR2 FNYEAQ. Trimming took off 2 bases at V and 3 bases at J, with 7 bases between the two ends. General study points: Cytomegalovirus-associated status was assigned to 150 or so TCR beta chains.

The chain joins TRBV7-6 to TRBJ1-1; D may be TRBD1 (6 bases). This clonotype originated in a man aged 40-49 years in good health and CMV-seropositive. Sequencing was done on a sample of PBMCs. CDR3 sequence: CASSLNRDTEAFF. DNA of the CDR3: TGTGCCAGCAGCTTAAACAGGGACACTGAAGCTTTCTTT.